This is a list of T cell receptor beta chains from one sample in a study of response to subunit inactivated influenza vaccine. TCRdb used MiXCR to reprocess the RT-PCR reads, holding one entry per CDR3 protein. This table has 650,000 or so distinct CDR3 sequences, about 15% appearing once. The material was PBMCs from blood, obtained approximately 15 days before vaccination. These TCRs come from a man aged 50 to 59 who received an inactivated influenza vaccine. Each CDR3 is given with its conserved first and last residue. A D gene is named only where the DNA matches it firmly. Clone size is shown for a subset of rows, as once, few, many or a class of expanded clone.

size	V	D	J	CDR3	DNA
few	TRBV12-3/TRBV12-4	-	TRBJ2-1	CASSRTINNEQFF	TGTGCCAGCAGCCGCACTATAAACAATGAGCAGTTCTTC
many	TRBV29-1	-	TRBJ2-3	CSVGIVTQDTQYF	TGCAGCGTTGGAATCGTAACCCAAGATACGCAGTATTTT
-	TRBV29-1	TRBD1	TRBJ2-7	CSVEATGTGVDEQYF	TGCAGCGTGGAGGCGACCGGGACAGGGGTGGACGAGCAGTACTTC
few	TRBV4-3	-	TRBJ1-1	CASSQEFQVIGNTEAFF	TGCGCCAGCAGCCAAGAATTTCAGGTCATCGGGAACACTGAAGCTTTCTTT
-	TRBV6-2/TRBV6-3	-	TRBJ2-6	CASHRAGANVLTF	TGTGCCAGCCACAGGGCTGGGGCCAACGTCCTGACTTTC
few	TRBV20-1	-	TRBJ2-1	CSARYEGGEQFF	TGCAGTGCTAGATACGAGGGCGGCGAGCAGTTCTTC
few	TRBV3-1	-	TRBJ2-1	CASSQIGQYNEQFF	TGTGCCAGCAGCCAAATAGGGCAGTACAATGAGCAGTTCTTC
few	TRBV3-1	-	TRBJ1-3	CASSQDRAGNTIYF	TGTGCCAGCAGCCAAGACAGGGCTGGAAACACCATATATTTT
-	TRBV30	-	TRBJ2-7	CASDLDVGGPDEQYF	TGTGCCTCTGACCTGGACGTCGGCGGGCCCGACGAGCAGTACTTC
many	TRBV7-8	-	TRBJ2-1	CASSSWAGPSGEQFF	TGTGCCAGCAGCTCCTGGGCGGGACCAAGTGGTGAGCAGTTCTTC
-	TRBV12-3/TRBV12-4	-	TRBJ2-1	CASSLGTYSYNEQFF	TGTGCCAGCAGTTTAGGGACTTACTCCTACAATGAGCAGTTCTTC